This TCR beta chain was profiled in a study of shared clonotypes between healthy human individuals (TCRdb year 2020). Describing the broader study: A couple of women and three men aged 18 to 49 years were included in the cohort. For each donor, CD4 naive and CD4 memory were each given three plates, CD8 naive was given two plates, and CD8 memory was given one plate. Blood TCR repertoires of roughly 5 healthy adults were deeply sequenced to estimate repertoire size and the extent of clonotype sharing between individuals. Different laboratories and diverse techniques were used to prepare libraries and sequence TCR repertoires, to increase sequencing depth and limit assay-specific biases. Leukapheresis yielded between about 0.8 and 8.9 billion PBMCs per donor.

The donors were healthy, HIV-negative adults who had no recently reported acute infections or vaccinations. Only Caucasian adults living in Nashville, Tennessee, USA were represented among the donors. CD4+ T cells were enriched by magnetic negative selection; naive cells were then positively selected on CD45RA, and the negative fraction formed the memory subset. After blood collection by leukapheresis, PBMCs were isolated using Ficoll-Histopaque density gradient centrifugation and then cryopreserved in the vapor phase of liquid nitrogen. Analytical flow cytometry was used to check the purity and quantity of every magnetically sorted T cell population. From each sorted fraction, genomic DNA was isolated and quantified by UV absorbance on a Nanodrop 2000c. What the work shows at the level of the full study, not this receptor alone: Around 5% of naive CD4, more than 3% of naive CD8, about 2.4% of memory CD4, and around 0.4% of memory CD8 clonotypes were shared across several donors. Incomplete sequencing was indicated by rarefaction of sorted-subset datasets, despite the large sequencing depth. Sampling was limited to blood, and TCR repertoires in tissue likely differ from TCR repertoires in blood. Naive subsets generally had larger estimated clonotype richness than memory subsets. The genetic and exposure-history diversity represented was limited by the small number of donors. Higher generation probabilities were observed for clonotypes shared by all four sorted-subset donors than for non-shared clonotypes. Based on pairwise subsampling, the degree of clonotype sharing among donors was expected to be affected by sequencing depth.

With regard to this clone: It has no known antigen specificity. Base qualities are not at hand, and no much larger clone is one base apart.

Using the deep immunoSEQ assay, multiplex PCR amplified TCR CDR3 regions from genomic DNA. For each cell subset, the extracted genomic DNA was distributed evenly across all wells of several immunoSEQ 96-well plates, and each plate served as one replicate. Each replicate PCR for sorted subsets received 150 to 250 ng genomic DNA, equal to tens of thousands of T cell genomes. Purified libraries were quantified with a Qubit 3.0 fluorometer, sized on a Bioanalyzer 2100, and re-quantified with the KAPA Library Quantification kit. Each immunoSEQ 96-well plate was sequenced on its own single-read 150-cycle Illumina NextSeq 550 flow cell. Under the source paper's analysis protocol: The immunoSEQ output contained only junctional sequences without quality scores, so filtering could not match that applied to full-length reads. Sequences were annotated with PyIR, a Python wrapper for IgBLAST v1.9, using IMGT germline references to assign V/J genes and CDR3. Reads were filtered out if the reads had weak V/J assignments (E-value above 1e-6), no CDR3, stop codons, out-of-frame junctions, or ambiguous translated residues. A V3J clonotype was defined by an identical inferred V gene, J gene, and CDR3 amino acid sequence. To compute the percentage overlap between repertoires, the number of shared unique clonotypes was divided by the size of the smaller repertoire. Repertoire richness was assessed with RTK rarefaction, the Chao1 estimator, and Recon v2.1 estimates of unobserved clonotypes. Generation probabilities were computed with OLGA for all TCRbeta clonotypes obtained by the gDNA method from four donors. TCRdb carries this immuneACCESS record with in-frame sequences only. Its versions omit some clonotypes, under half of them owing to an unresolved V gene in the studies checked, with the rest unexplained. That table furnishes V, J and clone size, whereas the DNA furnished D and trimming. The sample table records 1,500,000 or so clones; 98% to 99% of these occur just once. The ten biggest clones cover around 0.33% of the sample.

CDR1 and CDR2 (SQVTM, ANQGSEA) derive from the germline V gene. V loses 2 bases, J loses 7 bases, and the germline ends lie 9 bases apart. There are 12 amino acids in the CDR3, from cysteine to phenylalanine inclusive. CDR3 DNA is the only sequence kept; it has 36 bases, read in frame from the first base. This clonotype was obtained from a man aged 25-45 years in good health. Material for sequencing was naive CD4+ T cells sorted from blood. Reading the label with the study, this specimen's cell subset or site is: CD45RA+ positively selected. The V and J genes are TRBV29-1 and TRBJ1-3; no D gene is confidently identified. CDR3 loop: CSVELSRNTIYF. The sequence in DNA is TGCAGCGTTGAACTGTCCCGGAACACCATATATTTT.